What follows are 31 T cell receptor beta chains derived from one specimen sequenced in a study of regulatory T cells in long-lasting Graves disease. The time point: persistent/refractory GD, antithyroid drugs over 5 years with positive TRAb. Researchers made the TCR library from RNA that was extracted from PBMCs. Library construction for TCR beta used iRepertoire HTBI primers and Arm-PCR of CDR3 regions. TCRdb independently ran MiXCR on the multiplex PCR reads; one entry per CDR3 protein. Here the sample spans hundreds of thousands of distinct CDR3 sequences, approximately 22% being singletons. The sequencing used peripheral blood mononuclear cells (PBMCs), collected when the disease was refractory, from a patient treated with antithyroid drugs. The source of these receptors is a female donor with Graves disease.

This clonotype showed up many times. The rearrangement uses TRBV27 and TRBJ2-5; 7 nucleotides align to TRBD1. V trimming: 6 bases; J trimming: 5 bases; junction bases outside the gene matches: 9. The CDR3 runs to 14 residues. CDR1 and CDR2 from the germline V gene are MNHEY and SMNVEV (reference sequence). CDR3 in amino acids: CASSPTGSGETQYF. The CDR3 DNA reads TGTGCCAGCAGCCCGACAGGGTCGGGGGAGACCCAGTACTTC.

This chain connects TRBV7-3 to TRBJ2-2; D ambiguous. In germline, CDR1 is SGHTA, CDR2 FQGTGA. Trimming left V 5 bases short and J 1 base short, with 8 bases between. This CDR3 is built from 14 residues. This chain's CDR3 is CASSISGNTGELFF. As DNA, the CDR3 is TGTGCCAGCAGCATATCCGGGAACACCGGGGAGCTGTTTTTT.

This clonotype was recorded many times. The rearrangement joins TRBV29-1 to TRBJ2-5, with D perhaps assigned TRBD1 or TRBD2 (6 bases each). The CDR3 sequence is 14 residues long. Per germline, CDR1 SQVTM and CDR2 ANQGSEA. Between the trimmed V and J ends, which lost 7 bases and 1 base, there was a span of 16 bases. Here the CDR3 reads CSAGGPNSQETQYF. In DNA form, the CDR3 reads TGCAGCGCCGGGGGCCCTAACAGCCAAGAGACCCAGTACTTC.

This chain links TRBV3-1 with TRBJ1-2, with a tentative D call TRBD1 (6 bases). With 1 base removed from V and 6 bases from J, the gap between germline ends came to 15 bases. From germline, CDR1 is LGHDT and CDR2 YNNKEL (reference sequence). This CDR3 is 15 amino acids long. CDR3 bases: TGTGCCAGCAGCCAAGGACAGTTAAGGGGGGATGGCTACACCTTC. It is translated as CASSQGQLRGDGYTF.

The chain couples TRBV7-8 to TRBJ2-4, with a tentative D call TRBD1 (8 bases). There are 16 residues in the CDR3. V was trimmed by 5 bases and J by 9 bases, leaving 23 bases between them. Germline V gene lookup returns CDR1 SGHVS and CDR2 FQNEAQ. CDR3 protein: CASSTGGDSEGSIQYF. The CDR3 coding sequence is TGTGCCAGCAGCACAGGGGGGGACAGCGAGGGTAGCATTCAGTACTTC.

On this clonotype: This likely comes from a read error, as the CDR3 has no conserved phenylalanine or tryptophan at its end. The J gene is TRBJ1-1, the V gene TRBV12-3 or TRBV12-4, with D unresolved. The CDR3 totals 13 residues. With 1 base removed from V and 1 base from J, the gap between germline ends came to 4 bases. The CDR3 sequence is CASSLDSNTEAFL. CDR3 in DNA: TGTGCCAGCAGTTTAGACTCGAACACTGAAGCTTTCCTT.

This clonotype has a count of ten or more. The chain has TRBV28 and TRBJ1-1; D remains unclear. Trimming shortened V by 5 bases and J by 3 bases, and 16 bases separated the two germline ends. Germline CDR1 MDHEN, CDR2 SYDVKM. CDR3 size: 15 residues. The DNA of the CDR3 is TGTGCCAGCAGTATGGGCGGGGTTCGGGACACTGAAGCTTTCTTT. Its translation: CASSMGGVRDTEAFF.

This clonotype was detected many times. This chain joins TRBV2 and TRBJ1-6, with 7 bases matching TRBD1. Germline V lookup: CDR1 SNHLY, CDR2 FYNNEI. Trimming took 3 bases from V and 17 from J; bases not matched to a gene: 13. The CDR3 length is 14 residues. Here the CDR3 DNA reads TGTGCCAGCAGTGAGTGGGACAGATTTAAGGGGGTCCACTTT. It encodes CASSEWDRFKGVHF.

The rearrangement links TRBV7-2 to TRBJ2-5; D not resolved. There are 17 residues in the CDR3. V was clipped by 0 bases and J by 5 bases, with 19 bases between them. Germline V gene sequence: CDR1 SGHTA, CDR2 FQGNSA. For the CDR3, the DNA is TGTGCCAGCAGCTTAGCACGGATTGGCGTCGTTCGGGAGACCCAGTACTTC. It is translated as CASSLARIGVVRETQYF.

The rearrangement links TRBV3-1 to TRBJ2-5; the match to TRBD2 covers 8 bases. J gave up 0 bases and V 1 base, and 4 bases lay outside the gene matches. Per the germline V gene, CDR1 is LGHDT and CDR2 is YNNKEL (reference sequence). This CDR3 is 16 amino acids long. The CDR3 nucleotides are TGTGCCAGCAGCCAAGTCGGCGGGAGGCACCAAGAGACCCAGTACTTC. Its protein is CASSQVGGRHQETQYF.

V usage is TRBV25-1 and J usage is TRBJ1-2; D might be TRBD1 (5 bases). V shed 1 base and J shed 4 bases, with 19 bases lying between them. Germline V gene data show CDR1 as MGHDK and CDR2 as SYGVNS. The CDR3 is 17 amino acids. CDR3 protein: CASSEFKGPVESYGYTF. The DNA for the CDR3 is TGTGCCAGCAGTGAATTTAAGGGGCCAGTTGAATCCTATGGCTACACCTTC.

The V gene is TRBV10-3, the J gene TRBJ2-5; 9 positions agree with TRBD2. V lost 0 bases, J lost 4 bases, and 6 bases stayed unmatched. CDR3 length equals 16 residues. The V gene's germline CDR1 is ENHRY and CDR2 SYGVKD. CDR3 amino acids: CAISESKAGGGETQYF. The CDR3 coding sequence is TGTGCCATCAGTGAGTCGAAGGCGGGAGGGGGAGAGACCCAGTACTTC.

This clonotype was seen repeatedly, ten times or more. The rearrangement links TRBV5-1 to TRBJ1-4, with D uncertain. The CDR3 spans 14 residues. V was pared by 3 bases and J by 0 bases, with 6 bases between. Germline values: CDR1 SGHRS, CDR2 YFSETQ. This CDR3 is CASSSEATNEKLFF. CDR3 nucleotides: TGCGCCAGCAGCTCGGAGGCAACTAATGAAAAACTGTTTTTT.

This clonotype was recorded at least ten times. This chain joins TRBV28 and TRBJ2-5; D is perhaps TRBD1 (5 bases). CDR1 and CDR2 (germline): MDHEN, SYDVKM. The CDR3 runs 14 residues. With 5 bases removed from V and 4 bases from J, the gap between germline ends came to 14 bases. CDR3: CASSRKGVRETQYF. The CDR3 DNA follows: TGTGCCAGCAGTCGGAAAGGGGTTAGAGAGACCCAGTACTTC.

In this sample, this clonotype turned up once. The gene calls are TRBV6-2 or TRBV6-3 and TRBJ1-4, with TRBD1 as a possible D gene (6 bases). This CDR3 has 14 residues. Trimming took off 6 bases at V and 5 bases at J, with 13 bases between the two ends. CDR1 is MNHEY, CDR2 SVGEGT, per germline. The CDR3 is CASRLDRLNEKLFF. The CDR3 bases are TGTGCCAGCAGACTCGACAGGTTGAATGAAAAACTGTTTTTT.

The chain recombines TRBV10-3 with TRBJ2-2; D call uncertain. V was cut by 5 bases and J by 6 bases, with 10 bases left in between. The length of the CDR3 is 13 residues. Germline lookup yields CDR1 ENHRY and CDR2 SYGVKD. The CDR3 nucleotides read TGTGCCATCAGTCCCCCTGTGGCCGGGGAGCTGTTTTTT. This encodes CAISPPVAGELFF.

This clonotype was recorded at least ten times. The chain carries TRBV9 and TRBJ1-6; unclear D gene. Trimming took 0 bases from V and 2 from J, leaving 9 bases between them. Germline CDR1 SGDLS, CDR2 YYNGEE. CDR3 length: 16 amino acids. The CDR3 loop reads CASSVADRPYNSPLHF. As DNA, the CDR3 is TGTGCCAGCAGCGTAGCTGACCGGCCCTATAATTCACCCCTCCACTTT.

This chain links TRBV20-1 with TRBJ2-3; 13 nucleotides match TRBD2. This CDR3 comprises 15 residues. Germline V lookup: CDR1 DFQATT, CDR2 SNEGSKA (reference sequence). The ends lost 5 bases at V and 1 base at J; junction bases unmatched: 3. CDR3 sequence: CSAGTSGERTDTQYF. The CDR3 coding sequence is TGCAGTGCTGGGACTAGCGGGGAACGCACAGATACGCAGTATTTT.

This clonotype was observed many times. This rearrangement joins TRBV28 to TRBJ1-1; 8 bases agree with TRBD1. Germline CDR1 MDHEN, CDR2 SYDVKM. Trimming removed 2 bases from V and 5 bases from J; junction bases left unmatched: 4. The CDR3 has 14 amino acids. The CDR3 region has the DNA TGTGCCAGCAGTTTAACAGGGGGGTGGACTGAAGCTTTCTTT. Protein sequence: CASSLTGGWTEAFF.

The chain has TRBV24-1 and TRBJ2-6; D perhaps matches TRBD2 (6 bases). The CDR3 has 19 amino acids. Germline V gives CDR1 KGHDR, CDR2 SFDVKD. The V and J ends lost 3 bases and 2 bases respectively, with 19 bases between them. This CDR3 is CATSDPGTHDEAGANVLTF. CDR3 DNA sequence: TGTGCCACCAGTGATCCTGGGACTCATGACGAGGCTGGGGCCAACGTCCTGACTTTC.

This clonotype was recorded at least ten times. The chain joins TRBV20-1 to TRBJ2-7, with D unclear. CDR1 is DFQATT and CDR2 is SNEGSKA in the germline V gene (reference sequence). CDR3 length: 13 amino acids. Trimming stripped 1 base from V and 6 bases from J, with 13 bases between. The CDR3 loop reads CSARVKGPFEQYF. CDR3 coding DNA: TGCAGTGCTAGAGTAAAAGGGCCGTTCGAGCAGTACTTC.

This clonotype was counted many times. The J gene is TRBJ2-7, the V gene TRBV19; D remains unclear. The V and J ends lost 7 bases and 0 bases respectively, with 4 bases between them. Germline-derived CDR1 and CDR2 are LNHDA and SQIVND (reference sequence). The length of the CDR3 is 11 residues. CDR3 loop: CASTVSYEQYF. As DNA, the CDR3 is TGTGCCAGTACCGTCTCCTACGAGCAGTACTTC.

This clonotype showed up many times. The chain joins TRBV10-3 to TRBJ2-7; 7 nucleotides line up with TRBD1. V shed 6 bases and J 4 bases; nucleotides not matched to a gene: 6. Germline lookup yields CDR1 ENHRY and CDR2 SYGVKD. This CDR3 contains 13 residues. In DNA, the CDR3 is TGTGCCATCAGCCGGGACAGCTTTTACGAGCAGTACTTC. It translates to CAISRDSFYEQYF.

This clonotype was detected a few times. V and J are TRBV6-1 and TRBJ2-7; perhaps D is TRBD1 or TRBD2 (5 bases each). CDR3 size: 15 residues. Germline V lookup: CDR1 MNHNS, CDR2 SASEGT. The germline V and J ends were trimmed by 2 bases and 6 bases, with 17 bases remaining between them. CDR3 loop: CASSEMGPKGLEQYF. CDR3 in DNA: TGTGCCAGCAGTGAAATGGGACCTAAAGGGCTCGAGCAGTACTTC.

The chain couples TRBV7-9 to TRBJ2-1; unclear D gene. This CDR3 spans 12 amino acids. Trimming shortened V by 5 bases and J by 8 bases, and 10 bases separated the two germline ends. The germline gives CDR1 SEHNR, CDR2 FQNEAQ (reference sequence). CDR3 sequence (DNA): TGTGCCAGCAGCCACTCTTGGTATGAGCAGTTCTTC. This translates into CASSHSWYEQFF.

The chain couples TRBV7-3 to TRBJ2-5; 8 nucleotides match TRBD2. V was clipped by 3 bases and J by 2 bases; unmatched bases: 14. The germline V gene encodes CDR1 SGHTA and CDR2 FQGTGA. The CDR3 has 18 residues. Here the CDR3 DNA reads TGTGCCAGCAGCTTGTTACCCCGGGGGAGCGGGGGACAAGAGACCCAGTACTTC. Translating it yields CASSLLPRGSGGQETQYF.

Only one count was recorded for this clonotype. The chain joins TRBV7-9 to TRBJ2-1, with D maybe TRBD2 (6 bases). V lost 5 bases and J 8 bases, leaving 16 bases between the germline ends. This CDR3 spans 14 amino acids. The germline V gene has CDR1 SEHNR and CDR2 FQNEAQ (reference sequence). The CDR3 spells CASSRAGWGDEQFF. Written as DNA, the CDR3 is TGTGCCAGCAGCAGAGCGGGTTGGGGAGATGAGCAGTTCTTC.

This clonotype was recorded a few times. The chain uses TRBV5-1 and TRBJ2-2; D is unclear. This CDR3 has 12 residues. Looked up from germline, CDR1 is SGHRS and CDR2 is YFSETQ. Between the trimmed V and J ends, which lost 7 bases and 0 bases, there was a span of 4 bases. The CDR3 region has the DNA TGCGCCAGCCCTACGAACACCGGGGAGCTGTTTTTT. Its translation: CASPTNTGELFF.

The chain has TRBV5-1 and TRBJ2-5; 9 nucleotides agree with TRBD2. This CDR3 is built from 16 residues. The germline gives CDR1 SGHRS, CDR2 YFSETQ. The V and J ends lost 6 bases and 3 bases, in that order; junction bases with no gene match: 12. The CDR3 is CASKDEGLAGKETQYF. CDR3 sequence (DNA): TGCGCCAGCAAAGATGAAGGGCTAGCGGGAAAAGAGACCCAGTACTTC.

This clonotype showed up many times. V gene TRBV11-2 combines with J gene TRBJ2-5, with 13 bases that match TRBD2. The V and J ends lost 5 bases and 4 bases, in that order; junction bases with no gene match: 7. Germline-derived CDR1 and CDR2 are SGHAT and FQNNGV. CDR3 length equals 16 residues. For the CDR3, the DNA is TGTGCCAGCAGCCCAGGGACTAGCGGGATAGCAGAGACCCAGTACTTC. It yields the protein CASSPGTSGIAETQYF.

This clonotype appeared once. The junction shows a germline mismatch at one end, possibly a read error. V and J are TRBV7-4 and TRBJ1-5, with 12 bases that match TRBD1. The CDR3 extends over 18 amino acids. Germline V gives CDR1 SGHVT, CDR2 SQSDAQ. The CDR3 coding sequence is TGTGCCAGCAGCCCCCCGGGACAGGGGGCGGTCAGCAATCAGCCCCAGCTTTTT. Amino acid sequence: CASSPPGQGAVSNQPQLF.